One sample yielded the 23 T cell receptor beta chains listed below, sequenced in a study of shared T cell receptors in the human thymus. The method was immunoSEQ multiplex PCR; TCRdb's version includes in-frame clones alone and lacks a portion of them. The sample lists around 340,000 clones; about 95% were seen once. The source material was thymocytes. These receptors originate from a human donor.

The V and J genes are TRBV19 and TRBJ1-5; possible D gene TRBD1, 6 bases. V was shortened by 5 bases and J by 9 bases, with 14 bases between the two germline ends. The CDR3 runs 13 residues. Germline CDR1 and CDR2: LNHDA and SQIVND (reference sequence). The CDR3 coding sequence is TGTGCCAGTAGTCCCGGGGGCCCAGGGCCCCAGCATTTT. It specifies CASSPGGPGPQHF.

The chain couples TRBV12-5 to TRBJ2-1, with a weak D call TRBD2 (6 bases). Germline values: CDR1 LGHNT, CDR2 FRNRAP. The V end lost 7 bases, the J end lost 0 bases, and 16 bases lay between the germline ends. This CDR3 comprises 16 residues. The CDR3 protein is CASAPGRGSSYNEQFF. The CDR3 nucleotides read TGTGCTAGTGCTCCCGGACGGGGGAGCTCCTACAATGAGCAGTTCTTC.

The genes are TRBV19 and TRBJ1-3, with TRBD1 as a possible D gene (5 bases). Germline V gene data show CDR1 as LNHDA and CDR2 as SQIVND (reference sequence). The CDR3 loop spans 17 amino acids. The V end was cut by 6 bases, the J end by 0 bases, with 18 bases between. The CDR3 coding sequence is TGTGCCAGTAGAGGTGGACACTCCCCCCGCTCTGGAAACACCATATATTTT. It specifies CASRGGHSPRSGNTIYF.

The V and J genes are TRBV2 and TRBJ2-7; 9 bases are a match to TRBD1. CDR1 SNHLY and CDR2 FYNNEI come from the germline V gene. There are 13 residues in the CDR3. J lost 4 bases, V lost 6 bases, and 4 bases had no gene match. CDR3 in DNA: TGTGCCAGCAGACAGGGGGCGGGTTACGAGCAGTACTTC. As protein: CASRQGAGYEQYF.

This clone was counted a single time. The V gene is TRBV4-1, the J gene TRBJ2-7; 7 positions match TRBD1. The J segment lost 2 bases and the V segment lost 1 base, leaving 2 bases of the junction unmatched. The CDR3 loop spans 14 amino acids. The V gene's germline CDR1 is MGHRA and CDR2 YSYEKL. The CDR3 reads CASSQGRGTYEQYF. The CDR3 bases are TGCGCCAGCAGCCAAGGCAGGGGGACCTACGAGCAGTACTTC.

This clone appeared a single time. CDR3 sequence: CASSPRGEKLFF. CDR3 nucleotides: TGTGCCAGCAGTCCCCGTGGTGAAAAACTGTTTTTT. The genes are TRBV27 and TRBJ1-4; no definite D call. Germline CDR1 MNHEY, CDR2 SMNVEV (reference sequence). There are 12 residues in the CDR3. Trimming removed 5 bases at V and 7 bases at J, with 8 bases between.

The chain is built from TRBV5-8 and TRBJ2-3, with 8 bases that match TRBD2. Trimming at V came to 3 bases and at J to 14 bases, leaving 11 bases not matched to a gene. The CDR3 covers 13 residues. The germline CDR1 and CDR2 sequences are SGHTS and YDEGEE. The CDR3 sequence is CASSSGGFPPWYF. In nucleotides, the CDR3 is TGTGCCAGCAGCTCGGGGGGGTTCCCACCGTGGTATTTT. The entire variable domain, with the rest obtained from reference TRBV5-8 and TRBJ2-3, is as follows: EAGVTQSPTHLIKTRGQQATLRCSPISGHTSVYWYQQALGLGLQFLLWYDEGEERNRGNFPPRFSGRQFPNYSSELNVNALELEDSALYLCASSSGGFPPWYFGPGTRLTVL.

The genes are TRBV19 and TRBJ1-3; unclear D gene. CDR1 is LNHDA and CDR2 is SQIVND in the germline V gene (reference sequence). There are 15 residues in the CDR3. Trimming shortened V by 5 bases and J by 0 bases, and 11 bases separated the two germline ends. The CDR3 nucleotides read TGTGCCAGTAGTTCCAGTAGGGTCTCTGGAAACACCATATATTTT. Its protein is CASSSSRVSGNTIYF.

In its sample, this clone was seen once. The chain's CDR3 is CASSESGLAAYNEQFF. The CDR3 DNA sequence: TGTGCCAGCAGTGAATCAGGACTAGCGGCCTACAATGAGCAGTTCTTC. The rearrangement links TRBV6-4 to TRBJ2-1; 10 bases fit TRBD2. Per the germline V gene, CDR1 is MRHNA and CDR2 is SNTAGT. This CDR3 contains 16 residues. Trimming at V came to 3 bases and at J to 2 bases, leaving 4 bases not matched to a gene.

The chain uses TRBV30 and TRBJ2-2, with TRBD1 matching 8 bases. V was pared by 1 base and J by 7 bases, with 26 bases of the junction left unmatched. There are 21 residues in the CDR3. Germline V gene sequence: CDR1 GTSNPN, CDR2 SVGIG (reference sequence). The DNA of the CDR3 is TGTGCCTGGAGTGGCCCCCACCACATAACTCCCGGCAGGGGGCGTGACGGGGAGCTGTTTTTT. It translates to CAWSGPHHITPGRGRDGELFF.

This clone showed up just once. This rearrangement joins TRBV7-2 to TRBJ1-4, with D maybe TRBD1 (6 bases). Deletions cut 2 bases from V and 6 bases from J, with 19 bases between. Germline CDR1 reads SGHTA; CDR2 reads FQGNSA. The CDR3 is made up of 17 amino acids. CDR3: CASSLSPGEGVDEKLFF. DNA for the CDR3: TGTGCCAGCAGCTTATCTCCGGGTGAGGGGGTGGATGAAAAACTGTTTTTT. Drawing the rest from reference TRBV7-2 and TRBJ1-4, the complete variable domain is GAGVSQSPSNKVTEKGKDVELRCDPISGHTALYWYRQSLGQGLEFLIYFQGNSAPDKSGLPSDRFSAERTGGSVSTLTIQRTQQEDSAVYLCASSLSPGEGVDEKLFFGSGTQLSVL.

This clone was counted between two and nine times. V is TRBV28 and J is TRBJ2-7, with a weak D call TRBD2 (5 bases). The CDR3 is made up of 14 amino acids. Trimming pared 8 bases from V and 2 bases from J, leaving 16 bases between. Germline V lookup: CDR1 MDHEN, CDR2 SYDVKM. The DNA of the CDR3 is TGTGCCAGCCGAAGACCGGGATCAACCTACGAGCAGTACTTC. Translating gives CASRRPGSTYEQYF.

V usage is TRBV7-6 and J usage is TRBJ2-5, with a tentative D call TRBD1 (6 bases). The CDR3 runs 16 residues. Trimming took 4 bases from V and 4 from J, leaving 19 bases between them. Germline-derived CDR1 and CDR2 are SGHVS and FNYEAQ. CDR3 sequence: CASSSYSWGRSETQYF. Written as DNA, the CDR3 is TGTGCCAGCAGCTCTTATAGCTGGGGGCGATCAGAGACCCAGTACTTC.

The V and J genes are TRBV28 and TRBJ2-7, with a possible D match to TRBD2 (6 bases). Germline lookup yields CDR1 MDHEN and CDR2 SYDVKM. The CDR3 covers 16 residues. V lost 5 bases and J lost 0, with 17 bases in between. The CDR3 DNA reads as TGTGCCAGCAGTCCCCATTCCAGCGGGTTCTCCTACGAGCAGTACTTC. It encodes CASSPHSSGFSYEQYF.

This sequence joins TRBV19 and TRBJ2-4, with a possible D match to TRBD1 (6 bases). V was cut by 3 bases and J by 8 bases, with 20 bases left in between. The CDR3 is 16 residues long. Germline CDR1 reads LNHDA; CDR2 reads SQIVND (reference sequence). The DNA for the CDR3 is TGTGCCAGTAGTATGGGTTTGCGAGGGGGTGGGGACATTCAGTACTTC. Its translation: CASSMGLRGGGDIQYF.

V is TRBV19 and J is TRBJ1-1; TRBD1 is a possible D gene (6 bases). The V end was cut by 11 bases, the J end by 1 base, with 14 bases between. Germline values: CDR1 LNHDA, CDR2 SQIVND (reference sequence). The CDR3 is 13 residues long. CDR3 loop: CAVKTGQNTEAFF. CDR3 DNA sequence: TGTGCCGTTAAGACAGGCCAGAACACTGAAGCTTTCTTT.

The gene calls are TRBV14 and TRBJ2-7, with 8 bases matching TRBD2. This CDR3 has 14 residues. V lost 4 bases, J lost 5 bases, and 7 bases stayed unmatched. The germline gives CDR1 SGHDN, CDR2 FVKESK. DNA for the CDR3: TGTGCCAGCAGCCGGAGCGGGAGCCTCAACGAGCAGTACTTC. It is translated as CASSRSGSLNEQYF.

The V call is TRBV15, the J call TRBJ2-2; no firm D call. Trimming pared 5 bases from V and 4 bases from J, leaving 8 bases between. In germline, CDR1 is LNHNV, CDR2 YYDKDF (reference sequence). The CDR3 has 13 amino acids. Here the CDR3 reads CATSAPGTGELFF. As DNA, the CDR3 is TGTGCCACCAGCGCTCCGGGCACCGGGGAGCTGTTTTTT.

The CDR3 is CASSIVPPDAAGYEQYF. The CDR3 nucleotides read TGTGCCAGTAGTATAGTTCCCCCGGACGCGGCCGGCTACGAGCAGTACTTC. The J gene is TRBJ2-7, the V gene TRBV19; D gene uncertain. V was cut by 1 base and J by 3 bases, with 19 bases left in between. CDR3 length: 17 residues. Germline assignment: CDR1 LNHDA and CDR2 SQIVND (reference sequence).

This chain joins TRBV9 and TRBJ1-2; 9 bases agree with TRBD1. Germline CDR1 is SGDLS and CDR2 is YYNGEE. V was clipped by 2 bases and J by 5 bases; unmatched bases: 4. This CDR3 region has 14 residues. CDR3 DNA: TGTGCCAGCAGCGTGGGAGGGACAGGGTATGGCTACACCTTC. This encodes CASSVGGTGYGYTF.

The sample holds one count of this clone. The V call is TRBV19, the J call TRBJ2-7; D tentatively reads TRBD1 or TRBD2 (5 bases each). This CDR3 region has 14 residues. Trimming stripped 5 bases from V and 4 bases from J, with 15 bases between. Germline V lookup: CDR1 LNHDA, CDR2 SQIVND (reference sequence). The DNA for the CDR3 is TGTGCCAGTAGTTCACCGGGACGGGATTACGAGCAGTACTTC. Residues: CASSSPGRDYEQYF.

The V gene is TRBV5-6, the J gene TRBJ2-7; TRBD2 matches 9 bases. V gave up 6 bases and J gave up 3 bases; unmatched junction bases: 10. Germline CDR1 and CDR2: SGHDT and YYEEEE. This CDR3 contains 15 residues. In DNA, the CDR3 is TGTGCCAGCATCACAAAAGCGGGAGGTATCTACGAGCAGTACTTC. The encoded protein is CASITKAGGIYEQYF.

The rearrangement links TRBV28 to TRBJ2-3; D uncertain. The germline V gene encodes CDR1 MDHEN and CDR2 SYDVKM. This CDR3 is built from 13 residues. V lost 5 bases and J lost 7, with 13 bases in between. Here the CDR3 reads CASSIRMAHTQYF. CDR3 in DNA: TGTGCCAGCAGTATCCGCATGGCCCATACGCAGTATTTT. The full variable domain, with the rest looked up from reference TRBV28 and TRBJ2-3, is DVKVTQSSRYLVKRTGEKVFLECVQDMDHENMFWYRQDPGLGLRLIYFSYDVKMKEKGDIPEGYSVSREKKERFSLILESASTNQTSMYLCASSIRMAHTQYFGPGTRLTVL.